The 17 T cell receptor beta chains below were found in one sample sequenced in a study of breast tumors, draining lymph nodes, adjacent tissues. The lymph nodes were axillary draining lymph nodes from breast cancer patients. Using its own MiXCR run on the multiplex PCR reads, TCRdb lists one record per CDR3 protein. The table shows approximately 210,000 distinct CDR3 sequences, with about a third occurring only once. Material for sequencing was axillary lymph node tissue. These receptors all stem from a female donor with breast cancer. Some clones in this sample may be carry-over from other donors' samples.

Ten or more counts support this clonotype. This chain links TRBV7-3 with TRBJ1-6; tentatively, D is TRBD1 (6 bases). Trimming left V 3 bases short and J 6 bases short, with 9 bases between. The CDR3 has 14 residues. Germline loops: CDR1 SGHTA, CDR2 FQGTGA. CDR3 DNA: TGTGCCAGCAGCTTCGGACAGACTAATTCACCCCTCCACTTT. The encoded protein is CASSFGQTNSPLHF.

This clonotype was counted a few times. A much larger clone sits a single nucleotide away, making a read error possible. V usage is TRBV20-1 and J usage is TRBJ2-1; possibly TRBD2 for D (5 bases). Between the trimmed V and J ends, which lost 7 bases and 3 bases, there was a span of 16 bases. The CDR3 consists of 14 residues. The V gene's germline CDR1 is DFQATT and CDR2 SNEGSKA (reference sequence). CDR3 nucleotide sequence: TGCAGTGTCACTCAACCGGGAAGCTACAATGAGCAGTTCTTC. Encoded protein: CSVTQPGSYNEQFF.

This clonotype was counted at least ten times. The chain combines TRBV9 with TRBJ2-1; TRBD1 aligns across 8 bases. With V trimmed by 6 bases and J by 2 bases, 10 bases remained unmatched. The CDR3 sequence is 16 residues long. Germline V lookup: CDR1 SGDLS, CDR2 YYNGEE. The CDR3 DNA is TGTGCCAGCACCTTAACAGGGGGTTCACCCTACAATGAGCAGTTCTTC. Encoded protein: CASTLTGGSPYNEQFF.

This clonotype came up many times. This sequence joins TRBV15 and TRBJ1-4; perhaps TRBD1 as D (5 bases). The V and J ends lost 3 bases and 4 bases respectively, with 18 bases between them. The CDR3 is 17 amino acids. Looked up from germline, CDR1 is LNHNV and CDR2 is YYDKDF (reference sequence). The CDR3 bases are TGTGCCACCAGCAGTACCCAGGGAAGGTGGAATAATGAAAAACTGTTTTTT. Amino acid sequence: CATSSTQGRWNNEKLFF.

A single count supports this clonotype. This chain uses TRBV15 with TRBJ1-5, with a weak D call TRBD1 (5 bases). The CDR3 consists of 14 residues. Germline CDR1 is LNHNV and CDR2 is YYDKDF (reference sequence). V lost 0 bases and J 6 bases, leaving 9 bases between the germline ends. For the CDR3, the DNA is TGTGCCACCAGCAGAGATCGCGGGGGTCAGCCCCAGCATTTT. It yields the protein CATSRDRGGQPQHF.

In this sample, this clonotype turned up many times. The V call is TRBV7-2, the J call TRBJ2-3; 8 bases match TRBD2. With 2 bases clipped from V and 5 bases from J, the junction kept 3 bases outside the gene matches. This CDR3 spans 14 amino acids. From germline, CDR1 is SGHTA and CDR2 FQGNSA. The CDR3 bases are TGTGCCAGCAGCTTATGGAGCGGGGGAGATACGCAGTATTTT. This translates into CASSLWSGGDTQYF.

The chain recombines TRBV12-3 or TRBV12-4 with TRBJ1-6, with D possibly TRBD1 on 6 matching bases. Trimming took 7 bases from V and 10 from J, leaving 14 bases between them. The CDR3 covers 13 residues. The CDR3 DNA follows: TGTGCCAGCAAGGGGGGGACCGACTCACCCCTCCACTTT. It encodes CASKGGTDSPLHF.

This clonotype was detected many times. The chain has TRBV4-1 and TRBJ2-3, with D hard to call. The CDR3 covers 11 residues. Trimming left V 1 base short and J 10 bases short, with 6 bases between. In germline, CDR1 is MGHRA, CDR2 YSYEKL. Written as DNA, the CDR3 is TGCGCCAGCAGCCAAGGTTGGGCGCAGTATTTT. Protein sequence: CASSQGWAQYF.

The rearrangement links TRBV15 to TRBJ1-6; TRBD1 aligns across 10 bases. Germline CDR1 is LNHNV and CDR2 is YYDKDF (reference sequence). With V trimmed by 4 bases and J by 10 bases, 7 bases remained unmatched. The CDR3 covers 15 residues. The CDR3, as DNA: TGTGCCACCAGCAACCGGGACAGGGGAGGGTCACCCCTCCACTTT. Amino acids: CATSNRDRGGSPLHF.

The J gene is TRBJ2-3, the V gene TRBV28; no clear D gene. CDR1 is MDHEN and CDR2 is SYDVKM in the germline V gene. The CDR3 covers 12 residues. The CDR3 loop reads CAAKINTDTQYF. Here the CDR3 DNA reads TGTGCAGCCAAAATAAACACAGATACGCAGTATTTT.

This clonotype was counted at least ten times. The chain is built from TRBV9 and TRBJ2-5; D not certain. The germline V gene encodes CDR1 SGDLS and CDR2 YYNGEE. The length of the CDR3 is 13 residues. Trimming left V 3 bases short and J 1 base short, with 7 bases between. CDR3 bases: TGTGCCAGCAGCGCGGGCCGCCAAGAGACCCAGTACTTC. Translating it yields CASSAGRQETQYF.

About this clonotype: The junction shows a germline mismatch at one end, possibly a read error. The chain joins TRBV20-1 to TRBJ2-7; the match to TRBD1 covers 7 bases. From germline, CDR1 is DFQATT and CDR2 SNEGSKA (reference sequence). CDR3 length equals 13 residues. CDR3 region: CSAVTGVGYAQYF. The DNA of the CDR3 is TGCAGTGCCGTAACAGGGGTCGGCTACGCGCAGTACTTC.

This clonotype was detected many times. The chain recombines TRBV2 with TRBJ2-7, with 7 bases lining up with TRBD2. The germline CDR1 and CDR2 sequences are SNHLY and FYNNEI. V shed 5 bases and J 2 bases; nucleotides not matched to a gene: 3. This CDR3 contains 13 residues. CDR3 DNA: TGTGCCAGCAGTCTCCTAGCGGCCTACGAGCAGTACTTC. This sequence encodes CASSLLAAYEQYF.

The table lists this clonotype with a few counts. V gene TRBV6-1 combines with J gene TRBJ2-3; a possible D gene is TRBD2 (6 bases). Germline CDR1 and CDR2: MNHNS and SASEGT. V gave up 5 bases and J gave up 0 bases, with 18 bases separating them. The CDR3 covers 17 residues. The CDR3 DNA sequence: TGTGCCAGCAGTTTTACGAATAGCGGAGCTAGCACAGATACGCAGTATTTT. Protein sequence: CASSFTNSGASTDTQYF.

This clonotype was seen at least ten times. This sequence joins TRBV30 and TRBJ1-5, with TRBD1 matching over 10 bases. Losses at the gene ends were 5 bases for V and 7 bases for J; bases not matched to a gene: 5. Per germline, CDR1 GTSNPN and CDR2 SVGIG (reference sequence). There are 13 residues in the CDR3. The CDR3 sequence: CAWGTGDEQPQHF. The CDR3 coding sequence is TGTGCCTGGGGGACAGGGGACGAACAGCCCCAGCATTTT.

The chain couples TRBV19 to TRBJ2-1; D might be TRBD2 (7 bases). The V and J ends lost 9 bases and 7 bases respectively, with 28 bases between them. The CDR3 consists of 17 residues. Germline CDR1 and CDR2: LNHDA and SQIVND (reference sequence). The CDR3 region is CASPRLAAALQGNEQFF. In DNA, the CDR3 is TGTGCCAGCCCCCGGCTAGCGGCCGCCCTTCAGGGGAATGAGCAGTTCTTC.

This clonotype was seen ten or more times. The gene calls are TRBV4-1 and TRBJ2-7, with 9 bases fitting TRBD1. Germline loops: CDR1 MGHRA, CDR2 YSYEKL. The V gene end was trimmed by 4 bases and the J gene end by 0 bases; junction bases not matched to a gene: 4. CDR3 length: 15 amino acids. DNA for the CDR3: TGCGCCAGCAGCCGAACAGGGGGCAGCTCCTACGAGCAGTACTTC. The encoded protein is CASSRTGGSSYEQYF.